This T cell receptor beta chain was observed in a study of Graves' ophthalmopathy and Graves' hyperthyroidism. Overall study findings and caveats: Ophthalmopathy could be told apart from stable hyperthyroidism by a 13-signature model (about 90% sensitivity, around 84% specificity). As the model predicted ophthalmopathy progression, it achieved a sensitivity of 55% to 71% and a specificity of approximately 72%.

Germline CDR1 is SGHTA and CDR2 is FQGNSA. CDR3 size: 12 residues. Trimming pared 1 base from V and 6 bases from J, leaving 7 bases between. Clinicians diagnosed using symptoms, serum thyroxine, TRAb, thyroid ultrasound and orbital computed tomography. This clonotype was seen ten or more times. Antigen: not known. RNA transcripts were the template, and TCR beta CDR3 regions were amplified from them. After a first-round RT-PCR with HTBI primers, a second-round multiplex PCR was run. From the multiplex PCR reads, TCRdb called clonotypes with MiXCR, one entry per CDR3 protein. This sample has 560,000 or so distinct CDR3 sequences, with roughly 39% found just once.

The sample was peripheral blood or thyroid tissue (not recorded which). The chain recombines TRBV7-2 with TRBJ2-7, with unresolved D. This sequence originates from an adult man with Graves' hyperthyroidism. The CDR3 DNA reads as TGTGCCAGCAGCTTAGTGGCGGTCGAGCAGTACTTC. Translation gives CASSLVAVEQYF.